This record covers a single T cell receptor (beta chain). Its antigen specificity is not known. It has no much larger one-base neighbor in the sample; base qualities were not kept. From its cysteine to its phenylalanine, the CDR3 spans 14 amino acids. Only the CDR3 DNA is retained, 42 bases long and in frame from the first base. CDR1 and CDR2, looked up from the germline V gene, are MNHEY and SVGAGI. V lost 8 bases and J lost 5 bases, and the count of bases not matched to a germline gene is 8. This entry is derived from a study of blood T cell repertoires in COVID-19 (dated by TCRdb to 2018 to 2021). About the study as a whole: Samples covering the acute and convalescent phases of COVID-19 were provided by collaborators in the United States, Italy and Spain. The prospective study material was composed of cDNA or gDNA derived from T cells, B-cell-depleted T cells, or PBMCs. Deeply sampled blood TCRbeta repertoires from subjects exposed to, actively infected with, or recovered from COVID-19 were included in the dataset. The repertoires were made available in a free public database intended to serve as a resource for research on the immune response to SARS-CoV-2. The samples were drawn from two sources: the first 160 participants of the ongoing ImmuneRACE study, and 1,254 subjects contributed by 6 global collaborators. Nearly every sample came with metadata listing a de-identified subject ID, COVID-19 status, age in years and sex. Where HLA class I and class II types were available, the types were taken from metadata supplied by the sample provider, not from assay-based typing.

What the study reported, not specific to this receptor: Clinical and demographic metadata were provided uncurated, with the amount varying by source and participant.

TCRbeta CDR3 regions were amplified from genomic DNA using the immunoSEQ Assay, a bias-controlled multiplex PCR. The source study handled its data this way. The number of nucleated cells in each sample was estimated from the amplification of reference gene primers within the assay. To quantify the absolute abundance of each unique TCRbeta CDR3 rearrangement, sequence reads were collapsed and filtered. For each sample, productive Simpson clonality was calculated by taking the square root of Simpson's diversity index across productive rearrangements. Held by TCRdb, this immuneACCESS table contains in-frame sequences only and omits some clones. Under half of the omission traces to an unresolved V gene where checked; the cause of the rest is unknown. Clone size and V and J calls were adopted from that table, with D and trimming inferred from the DNA. The table for this sample lists roughly 210,000 clones; roughly 84% of them were counted only once. Over 9.5% of the sample goes to the ten largest clones.

One collaborating source in Seattle enrolled patients during active infection and followed them longitudinally through the course of disease. Whole blood was collected in K2EDTA tubes by collaborating institutions according to the institutions' own protocols. Collaborator samples were shipped for TCRbeta analysis as frozen whole blood, isolated PBMCs, or DNA extracted from either sample type. Sequencing was performed on peripheral blood. This receptor was identified in a woman of 80 years or more with COVID-19, enrolled during active disease. This chain joins TRBV6-5 to TRBJ2-5, with TRBD2 identical over 10 junction bases. The CDR3 reads CASSSGGLGETQYF. The DNA sequence is given as TGTGCCAGCTCTAGCGGGGGCCTTGGGGAGACCCAGTACTTC.